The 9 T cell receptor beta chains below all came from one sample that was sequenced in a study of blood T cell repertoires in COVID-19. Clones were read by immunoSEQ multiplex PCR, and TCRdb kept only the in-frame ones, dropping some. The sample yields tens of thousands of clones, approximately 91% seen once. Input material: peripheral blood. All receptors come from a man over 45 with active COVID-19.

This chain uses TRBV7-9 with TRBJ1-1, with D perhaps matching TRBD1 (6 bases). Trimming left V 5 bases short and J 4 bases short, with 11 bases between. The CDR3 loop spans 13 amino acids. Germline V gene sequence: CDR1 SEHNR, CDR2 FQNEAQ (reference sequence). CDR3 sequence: CASSAGAFTEAFF. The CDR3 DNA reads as TGTGCCAGCAGCGCGGGGGCTTTCACTGAAGCTTTCTTT. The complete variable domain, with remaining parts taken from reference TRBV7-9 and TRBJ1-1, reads DTGVSQNPRHKITKRGQNVTFRCDPISEHNRLYWYRQTLGQGPEFLTYFQNEAQLEKSRLLSDRFSAERPKGSFSTLEIQRTEQGDSAMYLCASSAGAFTEAFFGQGTRLTVV.

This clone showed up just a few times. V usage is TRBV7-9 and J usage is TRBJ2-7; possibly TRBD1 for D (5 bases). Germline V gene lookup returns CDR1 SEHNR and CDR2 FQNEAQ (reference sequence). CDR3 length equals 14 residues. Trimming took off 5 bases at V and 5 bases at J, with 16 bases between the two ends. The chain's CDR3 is CASSGEPQVNEQYF. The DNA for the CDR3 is TGTGCCAGCAGCGGCGAACCACAGGTTAACGAGCAGTACTTC.

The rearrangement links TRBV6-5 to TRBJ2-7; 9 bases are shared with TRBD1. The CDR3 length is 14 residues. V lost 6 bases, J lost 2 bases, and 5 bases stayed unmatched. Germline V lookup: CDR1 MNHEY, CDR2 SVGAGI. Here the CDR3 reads CASRDGTGTYEQYF. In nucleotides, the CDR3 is TGTGCCAGCAGGGATGGGACAGGGACCTACGAGCAGTACTTC.

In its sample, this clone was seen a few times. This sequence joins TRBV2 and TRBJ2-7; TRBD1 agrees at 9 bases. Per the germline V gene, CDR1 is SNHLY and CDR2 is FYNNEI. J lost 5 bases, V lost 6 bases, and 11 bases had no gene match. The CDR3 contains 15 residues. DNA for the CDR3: TGTGCCAGCAGGGGATACCGGGACAGGGCCGACGAGCAGTACTTC. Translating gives CASRGYRDRADEQYF.

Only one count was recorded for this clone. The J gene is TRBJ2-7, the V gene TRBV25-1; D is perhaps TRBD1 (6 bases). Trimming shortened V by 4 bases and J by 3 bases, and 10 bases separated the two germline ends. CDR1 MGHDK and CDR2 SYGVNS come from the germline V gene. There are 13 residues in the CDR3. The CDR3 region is CASSVGQNYEQYF. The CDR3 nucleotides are TGTGCCAGCAGTGTCGGACAGAACTACGAGCAGTACTTC.

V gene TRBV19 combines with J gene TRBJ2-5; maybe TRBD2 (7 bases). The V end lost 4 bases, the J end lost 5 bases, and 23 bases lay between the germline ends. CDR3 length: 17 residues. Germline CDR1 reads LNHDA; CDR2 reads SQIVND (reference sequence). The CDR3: CASSRVGGGRGEETQYF. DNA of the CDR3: TGTGCCAGTAGTAGGGTGGGAGGGGGACGCGGCGAGGAGACCCAGTACTTC. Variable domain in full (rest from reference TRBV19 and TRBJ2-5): DGGITQSPKYLFRKEGQNVTLSCEQNLNHDAMYWYRQDPGQGLRLIYYSQIVNDFQKGDIAEGYSVSREKKESFPLTVTSAQKNPTAFYLCASSRVGGGRGEETQYFGPGTRLLVL.

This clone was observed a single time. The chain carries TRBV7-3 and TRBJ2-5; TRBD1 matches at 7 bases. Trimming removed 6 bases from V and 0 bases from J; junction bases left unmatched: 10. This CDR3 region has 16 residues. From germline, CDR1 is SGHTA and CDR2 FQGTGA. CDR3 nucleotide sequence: TGTGCCAGCAGTTCTGGACAGGACCTGTACCAAGAGACCCAGTACTTC. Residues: CASSSGQDLYQETQYF.

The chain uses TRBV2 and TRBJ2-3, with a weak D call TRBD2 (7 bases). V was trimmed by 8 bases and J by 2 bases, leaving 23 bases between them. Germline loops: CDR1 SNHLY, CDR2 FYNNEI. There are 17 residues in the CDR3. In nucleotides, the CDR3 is TGTGCCAGCTGGGAGGGGGGCAGCCAATTTTTCACAGATACGCAGTATTTT. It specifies CASWEGGSQFFTDTQYF.

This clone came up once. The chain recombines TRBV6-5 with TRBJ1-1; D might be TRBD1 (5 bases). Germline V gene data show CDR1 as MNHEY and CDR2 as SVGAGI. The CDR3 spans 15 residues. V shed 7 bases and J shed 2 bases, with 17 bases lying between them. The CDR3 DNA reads TGTGCCAGCACCCCGGCCAGGGCAGCTAACACTGAAGCTTTCTTT. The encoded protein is CASTPARAANTEAFF.